The rows below give T cell receptor beta chains drawn from one sample of a study of prognosis after radiotherapy for stage I lung cancer. TCRdb reanalysed the multiplex PCR reads using MiXCR and keeps one entry per CDR3 protein. Of about 14,000 distinct CDR3 sequences in the sample, about 37% are singletons; the top ten hold less than 45%. The specimen comprised PBMCs, sampled before or after stereotactic body radiation therapy (not recorded which). The source of these receptors is a donor at least 50 years old with non-small cell lung cancer. The CDR3 runs from the conserved cysteine through the conserved F or W. Fields, in order: J gene, V gene, D gene, CDR3 protein. The D gene is left open where the match is weak.

J: TRBJ1-2; V: TRBV6-4; D: NA; CDR3: CASSYGGPGYGYTF
J: TRBJ1-3; V: TRBV11-2; D: NA; CDR3: CASSLVGSGNTIYF
J: TRBJ2-7; V: TRBV27; D: NA; CDR3: CVIYDLGTVPIEQYF
J: TRBJ1-4; V: TRBV7-8; D: NA; CDR3: CASSNYRFATNEKLFF
J: TRBJ1-1; V: TRBV25-1; D: TRBD1; CDR3: CASSESGQGGTTEAFF
J: TRBJ2-3; V: TRBV4-1; D: NA; CDR3: CASSSPREDTQYF
J: TRBJ2-7; V: TRBV13; D: NA; CDR3: CASSLGRGVSSYEQYF
J: TRBJ2-3; V: TRBV5-1; D: TRBD1; CDR3: CASSSWTGAGDTQYF
J: TRBJ2-5; V: TRBV20-1; D: NA; CDR3: CSVRAARETQYF
J: TRBJ1-5; V: TRBV28; D: TRBD1; CDR3: CASSLSGGDWNQPQHF
J: TRBJ2-5; V: TRBV6-1; D: TRBD2; CDR3: CASIPGSGGVETQYF
J: TRBJ1-2; V: TRBV4-1; D: TRBD1; CDR3: CASSQDRGTGSYGYTF
J: TRBJ1-2; V: TRBV28; D: NA; CDR3: CASIRRAANYGYTF
J: TRBJ1-3; V: TRBV12-3/TRBV12-4; D: TRBD1; CDR3: CASRGQGLGNTIYF
J: TRBJ2-3; V: TRBV29-1; D: NA; CDR3: CSVEVNQRGVPKDTDTQYF
J: TRBJ1-3; V: TRBV5-5; D: TRBD1; CDR3: CASSPRQGSSGNTIYF
J: TRBJ2-1; V: TRBV2; D: TRBD2; CDR3: CASSDLAGANYQFF
J: TRBJ1-3; V: TRBV12-3/TRBV12-4; D: NA; CDR3: CASSRRGAGNTIYF
J: TRBJ2-2; V: TRBV29-1; D: NA; CDR3: CSVEAPPGSLGAGELFF
J: TRBJ2-3; V: TRBV5-1; D: NA; CDR3: CASQTGTQYF